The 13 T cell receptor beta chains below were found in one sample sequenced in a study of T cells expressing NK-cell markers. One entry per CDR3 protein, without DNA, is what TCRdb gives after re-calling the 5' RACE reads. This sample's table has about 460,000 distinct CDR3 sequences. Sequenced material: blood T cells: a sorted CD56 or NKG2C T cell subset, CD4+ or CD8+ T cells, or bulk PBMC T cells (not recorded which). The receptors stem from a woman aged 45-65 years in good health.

Here the CDR3 reads CASSVDPGEDQPQHF. This chain joins TRBV9 and TRBJ1-5; TCRdb gives TRBD1 as the D gene, but with no DNA this cannot be confirmed. Germline-derived CDR1 and CDR2 are SGDLS and YYNGEE. The CDR3 extends over 15 amino acids. The whole variable domain, remainder taken from reference TRBV9 and TRBJ1-5, is DSGVTQTPKHLITATGQRVTLRCSPRSGDLSVYWYQQSLDQGLQFLIQYYNGEERAKGNILERFSAQQFPDLHSELNLSSLELGDSALYFCASSVDPGEDQPQHFGDGTRLSIL.

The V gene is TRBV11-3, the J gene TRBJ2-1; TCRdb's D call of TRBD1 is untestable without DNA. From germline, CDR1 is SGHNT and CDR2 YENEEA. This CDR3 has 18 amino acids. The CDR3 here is CASSLVGSSVLRGGEQFF.

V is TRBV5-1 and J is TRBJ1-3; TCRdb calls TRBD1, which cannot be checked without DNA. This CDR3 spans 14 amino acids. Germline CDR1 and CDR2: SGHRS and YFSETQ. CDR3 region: CASSPRDIGNAIYF.

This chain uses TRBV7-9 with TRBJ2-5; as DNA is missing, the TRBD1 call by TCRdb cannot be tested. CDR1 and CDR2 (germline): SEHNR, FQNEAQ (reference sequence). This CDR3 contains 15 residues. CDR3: CASRADRGIQETQYF.

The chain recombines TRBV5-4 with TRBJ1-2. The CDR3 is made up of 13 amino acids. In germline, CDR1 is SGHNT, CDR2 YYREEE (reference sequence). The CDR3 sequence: CASSPRSNYGYTF.

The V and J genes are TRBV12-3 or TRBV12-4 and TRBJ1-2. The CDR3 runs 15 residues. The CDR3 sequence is CASSLNRGENYGYTF.

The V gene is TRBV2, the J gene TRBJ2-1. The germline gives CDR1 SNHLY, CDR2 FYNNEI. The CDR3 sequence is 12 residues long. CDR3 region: CASRDNQNEQFF.

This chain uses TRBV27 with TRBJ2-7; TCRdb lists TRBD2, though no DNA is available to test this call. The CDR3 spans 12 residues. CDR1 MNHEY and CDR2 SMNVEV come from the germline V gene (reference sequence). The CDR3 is CASRGLSGEQYF.

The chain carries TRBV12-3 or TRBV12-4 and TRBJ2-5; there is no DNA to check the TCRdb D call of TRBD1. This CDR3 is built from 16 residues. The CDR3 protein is CASSFEWAGGRETQYF.

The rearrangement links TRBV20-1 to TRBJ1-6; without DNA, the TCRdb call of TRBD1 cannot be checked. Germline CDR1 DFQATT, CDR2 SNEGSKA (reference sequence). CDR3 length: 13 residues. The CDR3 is CSAPLTGNSPLHF.

The CDR3 sequence: CASNSPWTSGRAYEQYF. The V gene is TRBV28, the J gene TRBJ2-7; the D call from TCRdb, TRBD2, cannot be confirmed without DNA. CDR3 length: 17 residues. CDR1 MDHEN and CDR2 SYDVKM come from the germline V gene.

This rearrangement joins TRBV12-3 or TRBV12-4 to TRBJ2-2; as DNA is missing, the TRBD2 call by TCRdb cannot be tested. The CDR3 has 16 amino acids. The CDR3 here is CASSGRAEVHTGELFF.

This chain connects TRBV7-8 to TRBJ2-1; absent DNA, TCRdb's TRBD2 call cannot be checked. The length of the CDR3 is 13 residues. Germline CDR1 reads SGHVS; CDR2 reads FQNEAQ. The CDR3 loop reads CASSSSPSGEQFF.